The 16 T cell receptor beta chains given below trace back to one sample, sequenced in a study of shared clonotypes between healthy human individuals (dated by TCRdb to the early 2020s). To prepare the library, the immunoSEQ multiplex PCR assay was applied. The immuneACCESS repertoire file appears here via TCRdb, limited to in-frame rearrangements. These files lack a portion of the clones; in checked studies, under half of the deficit traces to unresolved V genes, and the cause of the others is not known. The table for this sample lists 500,000 to 650,000 clones; roughly four fifths of them were counted only once. The ten largest clonotypes hold more than 10% of the sample. The sequencing input was PBMCs. All receptors derive from a woman aged 40 to 49 in good health. Some clones in this sample may be carry-over from other donors' samples.

This clone was seen a handful of times. This may come from a read error, since a much larger clone is one base off. The V and J genes are TRBV5-1 and TRBJ2-1; 12 bases match TRBD2. From germline, CDR1 is SGHRS and CDR2 YFSETQ. This CDR3 contains 14 residues. J lost 8 bases, V lost 3 bases, and 3 bases had no gene match. Here the CDR3 DNA reads TGCGCCAGCAGCTCGACTAGCGGGAGCCATGAGCAGTTCTTC. Translation gives CASSSTSGSHEQFF.

Concerning this clone: The sample contains more than one DNA sequence encoding this CDR3. This chain uses TRBV10-3 with TRBJ1-2, with D possibly matching TRBD1 (6 bases). V was shortened by 4 bases and J by 5 bases, with 11 bases between the two germline ends. The CDR3 loop spans 13 amino acids. Germline CDR1 reads ENHRY; CDR2 reads SYGVKD. CDR3 coding DNA: TGTGCCATCAGTGGGGACACCGGTTATGGCTACACCTTC. It yields the protein CAISGDTGYGYTF.

The rearrangement uses TRBV6-5 and TRBJ2-7; D remains ambiguous. The V and J ends lost 2 bases and 2 bases respectively, with 16 bases between them. CDR1 MNHEY and CDR2 SVGAGI come from the germline V gene. CDR3 size: 16 residues. This chain's CDR3 is CASSYRATPSTYEQYF. CDR3 in DNA: TGTGCCAGCAGTTACAGAGCGACGCCCTCCACCTACGAGCAGTACTTC.

This sequence joins TRBV21-1 and TRBJ1-1; TRBD1 is the table's D call, not checked against the DNA. TRBV21-1 is flagged as a pseudogene. The CDR3 extends over 18 amino acids. CDR3 sequence (DNA): TGTGCCAGCAGCAAAGAGTGGAACAGGGGGCGTGTGAACACTGAAGCTTTCTTT. Its protein product is CASSKEWNRGRVNTEAFF.

Points on this clone: A far larger clone differs by one base, so this is likely a read error. Other DNA sequences from this sample encode an identical CDR3 as well. The CDR3 bases are TGCAGCGTTGGCATGGCTGCCACTTACGAGCAGTACTTC. Its protein product is CSVGMAATYEQYF. This chain links TRBV29-1 with TRBJ2-7; D unresolved. The CDR3 runs 13 residues. Trimming stripped 4 bases from V and 4 bases from J, with 14 bases between. The V gene's germline CDR1 is SQVTM and CDR2 ANQGSEA.

This chain joins TRBV30 and TRBJ1-4, with no clear D. From germline, CDR1 is GTSNPN and CDR2 SVGIG (reference sequence). Trimming took 2 bases from V and 7 from J, leaving 17 bases between them. The CDR3 is made up of 15 amino acids. The CDR3 is CAWSPPGGYGEKLFF. The CDR3 DNA reads TGTGCCTGGAGTCCCCCCGGCGGGTATGGTGAAAAACTGTTTTTT.

This clone was counted only a few times. The V call is TRBV5-6, the J call TRBJ2-5, with D perhaps TRBD1 (6 bases). CDR1 is SGHDT, CDR2 YYEEEE, per germline. The CDR3 consists of 16 residues. V lost 0 bases and J lost 5, with 17 bases in between. In DNA, the CDR3 is TGTGCCAGCAGCTTGGGCAGGGGCTCTTCCTACGAGACCCAGTACTTC. It translates to CASSLGRGSSYETQYF.

The genes are TRBV30 and TRBJ2-7; possible D gene TRBD2, 7 bases. With 3 bases removed from V and 7 bases from J, the gap between germline ends came to 22 bases. The germline CDR1 and CDR2 sequences are GTSNPN and SVGIG (reference sequence). The CDR3 runs 15 residues. This chain's CDR3 is CAWRRAGAGVGEQYF. The CDR3 nucleotides read TGTGCCTGGAGGCGAGCAGGGGCGGGAGTGGGTGAGCAGTACTTC.

The chain has TRBV5-1 and TRBJ2-3; TRBD2 might be the D (6 bases). The CDR3 length is 15 residues. The V gene's germline CDR1 is SGHRS and CDR2 YFSETQ. The V end lost 4 bases, the J end lost 2 bases, and 14 bases lay between the germline ends. CDR3 region: CASSPVGLLTDTQYF. In nucleotides, the CDR3 is TGCGCCAGCAGCCCGGTGGGACTCCTCACAGATACGCAGTATTTT.

This chain links TRBV7-9 with TRBJ2-6; 14 nucleotides match TRBD2. V lost 3 bases, J lost 2 bases, and 3 bases stayed unmatched. Germline assignment: CDR1 SEHNR and CDR2 FQNEAQ (reference sequence). CDR3 size: 18 residues. This CDR3 reads CASSLGTSGSPGANVLTF. CDR3 sequence (DNA): TGTGCCAGCAGCTTGGGGACTAGCGGGAGTCCTGGGGCCAACGTCCTGACTTTC.

This clone occurred once. The chain links TRBV30 to TRBJ1-1, with 7 bases fitting TRBD1. CDR1 and CDR2 from the germline V gene are GTSNPN and SVGIG (reference sequence). CDR3 length: 16 residues. The V gene end was trimmed by 2 bases and the J gene end by 0 bases; junction bases not matched to a gene: 9. Here the CDR3 reads CAWSRLRGGMNTEAFF. In DNA, the CDR3 is TGTGCCTGGAGTCGCCTTAGAGGGGGCATGAACACTGAAGCTTTCTTT.

The chain has TRBV27 and TRBJ2-1; maybe TRBD2 (5 bases). This CDR3 is 15 amino acids long. Per the germline V gene, CDR1 is MNHEY and CDR2 is SMNVEV (reference sequence). Trimming took off 3 bases at V and 8 bases at J, with 17 bases between the two ends. Here the CDR3 reads CASSFLRTLSHEQFF. CDR3 in DNA: TGTGCCAGCAGTTTCCTACGGACTCTTTCACATGAGCAGTTCTTC.

The chain combines TRBV10-1 with TRBJ2-2; 12 nucleotides match TRBD2. This CDR3 comprises 19 residues. Germline lookup yields CDR1 WNHNN and CDR2 SYGVQD (reference sequence). With 8 bases clipped from V and 1 base from J, the junction kept 14 bases outside the gene matches. The chain's CDR3 is CASSPRLAGEPLNTGELFF. The CDR3 DNA follows: TGCGCCAGCTCGCCCCGACTAGCGGGGGAACCATTGAACACCGGGGAGCTGTTTTTT.

CDR3 protein: CASTTRGSYEQYF. In nucleotides, the CDR3 is TGTGCCAGCACCACCCGAGGGAGCTACGAGCAGTACTTC. The chain carries TRBV21-1 and TRBJ2-7; no check of the table's D call, TRBD2, against the DNA was made. TRBV21-1 is recorded as a pseudogene. The CDR3 has 13 residues.

The chain combines TRBV6-4 with TRBJ2-3, with a tentative D call TRBD2 (5 bases). Germline-derived CDR1 and CDR2 are MRHNA and SNTAGT. CDR3 length: 13 amino acids. Trimming took 5 bases from V and 5 from J, leaving 11 bases between them. The CDR3 DNA reads as TGTGCCAGCAGTACCGGGGAGATAGATACGCAGTATTTT. Translating gives CASSTGEIDTQYF.

This clone was picked up one time. The chain carries TRBV19 and TRBJ2-7; 9 bases agree with TRBD1. Trimming cost V 6 bases and J 4 bases; bases outside gene matches: 10. The germline V gene encodes CDR1 LNHDA and CDR2 SQIVND (reference sequence). This CDR3 spans 15 amino acids. The CDR3 loop reads CASRNRGLKDYEQYF. The DNA for the CDR3 is TGTGCCAGTAGGAACAGGGGGCTGAAGGATTACGAGCAGTACTTC.